This record looks at one T cell receptor (beta chain) sequence and its context. TCRdb's copy holds only in-frame clones and misses some; the assay was immunoSEQ multiplex PCR. The table lists 65,000 to 95,000 clones, over 75% of them singletons, with 40% in the top ten. The data were taken from a study of radiotherapy plus CTLA-4 blockade in lung cancer. At the level of the study: Patients showed objective responses in around a sixth of cases and disease control in less than 35%.

CDR1 and CDR2 (germline): SGDLS, YYNGEE. The CDR3 has 14 residues. The junction had 4 bases not matched to a gene; V was cut back by 4 bases and J by 4 bases. The rearrangement joins TRBV9 to TRBJ1-2, with TRBD1 identical over 10 bases. The sample in question was peripheral blood, obtained from a patient treated with radiotherapy plus ipilimumab. The source is a human donor with non-small cell lung cancer that progressed on radiotherapy plus ipilimumab. The CDR3 bases are TGTGCCAGCAGCCCGGGACAGGGGACCTATGGCTACACCTTC. Protein product: CASSPGQGTYGYTF.